This T cell receptor (beta chain) was found in a study of T cell repertoires in cytomegalovirus infection. Study-level background: Evidence of both CMV infection and a matching HLA type came from public TCR beta signatures. Study-wide points: The ex vivo response was dominated by HLA-C-restricted CMV-specific TCR beta clonotypes. Carriers of CMV and the relevant HLA type were discriminated by public TCR beta frequency.

This clonotype was observed a few times. Its antigen is still unknown. The V and J ends lost 4 bases and 7 bases, in that order; junction bases with no gene match: 6. There are 15 residues in the CDR3. Germline loops: CDR1 SGHRS, CDR2 YFSETQ. Via MiXCR, TCRdb re-called the reads, giving one row per CDR3 protein. The table has around 330,000 distinct CDR3 sequences, roughly a sixth seen once. The receptor was isolated from a human donor in good health (CMV status not recorded). Some clones in this sample may be carry-over from other donors' samples. The source material was PBMCs. The rearrangement joins TRBV5-1 to TRBJ1-5; 12 bases line up with TRBD1. This CDR3 reads CASSPGTGGVQPQHF. The CDR3 DNA sequence: TGCGCCAGCAGCCCTGGGACAGGGGGCGTCCAGCCCCAGCATTTT.